Below are 21 T cell receptor beta chains sequenced from a single sample in a study of blood T cell repertoires in COVID-19. TCRdb keeps only in-frame clones here, not all; method: immunoSEQ multiplex PCR. The sample has some 240,000 clones, approximately 85% seen once; the top ten hold roughly 12%. Sequenced input: peripheral blood. These receptors were collected from a woman between 55 and 75 years old with active or convalescent COVID-19.

The chain uses TRBV30 and TRBJ1-4; perhaps TRBD1 as D (6 bases). The V end was cut by 3 bases, the J end by 5 bases, with 16 bases between. The CDR3 consists of 15 residues. Germline CDR1 is GTSNPN and CDR2 is SVGIG (reference sequence). In DNA form, the CDR3 reads TGTGCCTGGAGCCCGTGGACAGTACAGAATGAAAAACTGTTTTTT. It codes for CAWSPWTVQNEKLFF.

The chain combines TRBV19 with TRBJ1-1; D might be TRBD1 (5 bases). Per germline, CDR1 LNHDA and CDR2 SQIVND (reference sequence). The CDR3 covers 13 residues. Trimming shortened V by 3 bases and J by 7 bases, and 12 bases separated the two germline ends. The CDR3 region has the DNA TGTGCCAGTAGTATTCCAGGGCTGGGTGAAGCTTTCTTT. Protein product: CASSIPGLGEAFF. The variable domain in full, completed from reference TRBV19 and TRBJ1-1, reads DGGITQSPKYLFRKEGQNVTLSCEQNLNHDAMYWYRQDPGQGLRLIYYSQIVNDFQKGDIAEGYSVSREKKESFPLTVTSAQKNPTAFYLCASSIPGLGEAFFGQGTRLTVV.

The chain combines TRBV4-1 with TRBJ1-1; D is unclear. Per germline, CDR1 MGHRA and CDR2 YSYEKL. This CDR3 contains 15 residues. Trimming stripped 3 bases from V and 0 bases from J, with 11 bases between. CDR3 loop: CASSHTPGVNTEAFF. The CDR3 DNA is TGCGCCAGCAGCCACACCCCGGGTGTGAACACTGAAGCTTTCTTT.

In nucleotides, the CDR3 is TGTGCTAGTGGTTTATTTTATAGGGGTAAAACAGGGTCCTATGGCTACACCTTC. Translating it yields CASGLFYRGKTGSYGYTF. The chain carries TRBV12-5 and TRBJ1-2, with a possible D match to TRBD1 (6 bases). This CDR3 is 18 amino acids long. Germline CDR1 is LGHNT and CDR2 is FRNRAP. V was clipped by 3 bases and J by 4 bases, with 24 bases between them.

The rearrangement joins TRBV5-1 to TRBJ2-1; unclear D gene. This CDR3 contains 12 residues. CDR1 is SGHRS, CDR2 YFSETQ, per germline. V was cut by 7 bases and J by 4 bases, with 9 bases left in between. The CDR3 sequence: CASSNQYNEQFF. The CDR3 nucleotides read TGCGCCAGCTCGAACCAGTACAATGAGCAGTTCTTC.

This chain uses TRBV5-1 with TRBJ2-3; D perhaps matches TRBD2 (5 bases). CDR1 is SGHRS and CDR2 is YFSETQ in the germline V gene. The CDR3 length is 16 residues. V was cut by 1 base and J by 0 bases, with 12 bases left in between. The CDR3 sequence is CASSLSASLSTDTQYF. In DNA form, the CDR3 reads TGCGCCAGCAGCTTGTCAGCTAGCTTAAGCACAGATACGCAGTATTTT.

The chain couples TRBV4-1 to TRBJ1-1; D is unresolved. Trimming shortened V by 6 bases and J by 1 base, and 9 bases separated the two germline ends. CDR3 size: 13 residues. Germline V gene sequence: CDR1 MGHRA, CDR2 YSYEKL. The CDR3 nucleotides read TGCGCCAGCAGGGGCACAGAGAACACTGAAGCTTTCTTT. Protein product: CASRGTENTEAFF.

The CDR3 DNA follows: TGTGCCAGCTCTCTCGCACAGTCTAACTATGGCTACACCTTC. Amino acids: CASSLAQSNYGYTF. The chain is built from TRBV18 and TRBJ1-2; D ambiguous. V was trimmed by 6 bases and J by 0 bases, leaving 11 bases between them. Germline CDR1 KGHSH, CDR2 LQKENI. The CDR3 runs to 14 residues.

The V gene is TRBV9, the J gene TRBJ1-2; D ambiguous. The germline V gene encodes CDR1 SGDLS and CDR2 YYNGEE. The CDR3 runs 15 residues. V was shortened by 1 base and J by 4 bases, with 14 bases between the two germline ends. CDR3 sequence: CASSVSPGSFYGYTF. Written as DNA, the CDR3 is TGTGCCAGCAGCGTAAGCCCAGGCTCCTTCTATGGCTACACCTTC.

This sequence joins TRBV29-1 and TRBJ2-7; 12 bases fit TRBD2. Looked up from germline, CDR1 is SQVTM and CDR2 is ANQGSEA. V dropped 1 base and J dropped 9; count of bases not matched to a gene: 7. The CDR3 covers 14 residues. The CDR3 is CSVEVPSGGAVQYF. The CDR3 DNA sequence: TGCAGCGTTGAAGTGCCTAGCGGGGGGGCGGTGCAGTACTTC.

This rearrangement joins TRBV9 to TRBJ2-7, with a weak D call TRBD1 (7 bases). Trimming removed 4 bases at V and 0 bases at J, with 14 bases between. The CDR3 is 15 residues long. Per germline, CDR1 SGDLS and CDR2 YYNGEE. CDR3 sequence (DNA): TGTGCCAGCAGCCCCTCAGGGGGGTTCTCCTACGAGCAGTACTTC. Translating it yields CASSPSGGFSYEQYF.

The chain uses TRBV29-1 and TRBJ1-2, with a tentative D call TRBD1 (5 bases). The V gene lost 0 bases and the J gene lost 4 bases, with 18 bases spanning the gap. Germline V gene lookup returns CDR1 SQVTM and CDR2 ANQGSEA. This CDR3 comprises 16 residues. The CDR3 loop is CSVEDHAGGIGYGYTF. The CDR3 nucleotides are TGCAGCGTTGAAGACCATGCCGGGGGTATCGGCTATGGCTACACCTTC.

The chain recombines TRBV10-3 with TRBJ1-2; tentatively, D is TRBD1 (6 bases). The V end was cut by 4 bases, the J end by 8 bases, with 11 bases between. Germline V gives CDR1 ENHRY, CDR2 SYGVKD. The CDR3 runs to 12 residues. The DNA of the CDR3 is TGTGCCATCAGTGTCGACAGGAGGGGCTACACCTTC. It yields the protein CAISVDRRGYTF.

The chain joins TRBV9 to TRBJ1-2, with D possibly TRBD1 on 5 matching bases. In germline, CDR1 is SGDLS, CDR2 YYNGEE. The CDR3 loop spans 15 amino acids. V gave up 4 bases and J gave up 4 bases, with 17 bases separating them. The CDR3: CASSSQGKVGYGYTF. The CDR3 DNA reads TGTGCCAGCAGCTCTCAGGGTAAAGTGGGCTATGGCTACACCTTC.

The V gene is TRBV13, the J gene TRBJ2-5, with TRBD2 identical over 8 bases. The J segment lost 2 bases and the V segment lost 0 bases, leaving 2 bases of the junction unmatched. The germline V gene has CDR1 PRHDT and CDR2 FYEKMQ (reference sequence). CDR3 length: 15 residues. The CDR3 DNA is TGTGCCAGCAGCTTAGGCCGGGGGGGACAAGAGACCCAGTACTTC. Protein: CASSLGRGGQETQYF.

This clone showed up just once. The V and J genes are TRBV13 and TRBJ1-2; 7 bases line up with TRBD1. With V trimmed by 2 bases and J by 3 bases, 0 bases remained unmatched. The germline CDR1 and CDR2 sequences are PRHDT and FYEKMQ (reference sequence). The CDR3 has 13 residues. CDR3: CASSLTGDYGYTF. Here the CDR3 DNA reads TGTGCCAGCAGCTTAACAGGGGACTATGGCTACACCTTC. Together with reference TRBV13 and TRBJ1-2, the CDR3 gives the full variable domain: AAGVIQSPRHLIKEKRETATLKCYPIPRHDTVYWYQQGPGQDPQFLISFYEKMQSDKGSIPDRFSAQQFSDYHSELNMSSLELGDSALYFCASSLTGDYGYTFGSGTRLTVV.

The genes are TRBV6-5 and TRBJ2-2; TRBD2 matches at 9 bases. Germline V gene lookup returns CDR1 MNHEY and CDR2 SVGAGI. J gave up 7 bases and V 2 bases, and 8 bases lay outside the gene matches. This CDR3 spans 16 amino acids. CDR3 nucleotide sequence: TGTGCCAGCAGTTACCGGCGCGGGGGGGCCAGCGGGGAGCTGTTTTTT. Translating it yields CASSYRRGGASGELFF.

This clone appeared a single time. The chain uses TRBV10-3 and TRBJ1-1; a weak D match, TRBD1 (5 bases). V lost 10 bases, J lost 11 bases, and 23 bases lay in between. CDR3 size: 13 residues. Germline-derived CDR1 and CDR2 are ENHRY and SYGVKD. This CDR3 reads CATIDSRDVGAFF. The CDR3 region has the DNA TGTGCCACAATAGACAGTCGCGACGTTGGGGCTTTCTTT.

The rearrangement links TRBV7-6 to TRBJ2-3, with TRBD1 as a possible D gene (6 bases). The V end lost 2 bases, the J end lost 2 bases, and 14 bases lay between the germline ends. Germline CDR1 reads SGHVS; CDR2 reads FNYEAQ. The CDR3 sequence is 16 residues long. The CDR3 coding sequence is TGTGCCAGCAGCTTAACCAACAGGGTGGACACAGATACGCAGTATTTT. Encoded protein: CASSLTNRVDTDTQYF.

The V and J genes are TRBV5-1 and TRBJ2-5; 10 bases agree with TRBD2. The CDR3 loop spans 16 amino acids. Trimming at V came to 0 bases and at J to 5 bases, leaving 7 bases not matched to a gene. Germline values: CDR1 SGHRS, CDR2 YFSETQ. The CDR3 loop reads CASSLGERGGYETQYF. Written as DNA, the CDR3 is TGCGCCAGCAGCTTGGGAGAGCGGGGGGGATATGAGACCCAGTACTTC.

The chain combines TRBV7-3 with TRBJ2-1; TRBD1 matches 9 bases. Germline CDR1 and CDR2: SGHTA and FQGTGA. The CDR3 runs 13 residues. Trimming cost V 5 bases and J 8 bases; bases outside gene matches: 4. The CDR3: CASSGQGLDEQFF. The CDR3 DNA is TGTGCCAGCAGCGGACAGGGGTTGGATGAGCAGTTCTTC.